Following are 31 T cell receptor beta chains from one sample sequenced in a study of Graves' ophthalmopathy and Graves' hyperthyroidism. The sequenced template was RNA, covering the TCR beta CDR3 region. RT-PCR was first run with HTBI primers, then multiplex PCR in a second round. MiXCR, applied by TCRdb to the multiplex PCR reads, yields one record per CDR3 protein. Of some 210,000 distinct CDR3 sequences listed, around 28% are singletons. Sample: peripheral blood. The receptors here all came from a man aged 50 to 60 with Graves' ophthalmopathy.

This clonotype has at least ten counts. The chain uses TRBV7-2 and TRBJ2-2, with a weak D call TRBD1 (5 bases). Germline CDR1 SGHTA, CDR2 FQGNSA. Trimming shortened V by 3 bases and J by 1 base, and 12 bases separated the two germline ends. This CDR3 is 16 amino acids long. The CDR3: CASSFQTDMNTGELFF. The CDR3, as DNA: TGTGCCAGCAGCTTCCAGACAGACATGAACACCGGGGAGCTGTTTTTT.

This clonotype was seen ten or more times. The chain employs TRBV6-2 or TRBV6-3 and TRBJ1-6, with D maybe TRBD1 (6 bases). The CDR3 sequence is 14 residues long. The V gene's germline CDR1 is MNHEY and CDR2 SVGEGT. V shed 7 bases and J shed 4 bases, with 11 bases lying between them. CDR3 region: CASNIQGYNSPLHF. CDR3 coding DNA: TGTGCCAGCAACATCCAGGGGTATAATTCACCCCTCCACTTT.

This clonotype has ten or more counts. The chain carries TRBV13 and TRBJ1-2, with D uncertain. V was clipped by 2 bases and J by 8 bases, with 9 bases between them. Looked up from germline, CDR1 is PRHDT and CDR2 is FYEKMQ (reference sequence). The CDR3 is 12 amino acids. The DNA for the CDR3 is TGTGCCAGCAGCTTAAGGGAATTGGGCTACACCTTC. Its protein product is CASSLRELGYTF.

This clonotype was recorded at least ten times. The chain couples TRBV18 to TRBJ2-7; 8 nucleotides match TRBD1. Trimming removed 2 bases from V and 9 bases from J; junction bases left unmatched: 15. This CDR3 is built from 16 residues. Germline V gene data show CDR1 as KGHSH and CDR2 as LQKENI. CDR3 sequence (DNA): TGTGCCAGCTCACCAAATGAGGGGACAGGCTCCCAGGGGCAGTACTTC. This codes for CASSPNEGTGSQGQYF.

This clonotype was picked up many times. This sequence joins TRBV6-2 or TRBV6-3 and TRBJ2-7; D not resolved. The CDR3 length is 13 residues. V was pared by 2 bases and J by 2 bases, with 7 bases between. The germline CDR1 and CDR2 sequences are MNHEY and SVGEGT. The CDR3 region is CASSYPPTYEQYF. The CDR3 DNA follows: TGTGCCAGCAGTTACCCCCCGACCTACGAGCAGTACTTC.

In this sample, this clonotype turned up many times. The chain couples TRBV27 to TRBJ2-7; D may be TRBD2 (6 bases). Trimming took off 2 bases at V and 3 bases at J, with 11 bases between the two ends. The CDR3 extends over 14 amino acids. Germline CDR1 MNHEY, CDR2 SMNVEV (reference sequence). CDR3 DNA: TGTGCCAGCAGTTTAGGGGGGTTAGGCTACGAGCAGTACTTC. This translates into CASSLGGLGYEQYF.

This clonotype was seen many times. The J gene is TRBJ1-2, the V gene TRBV6-2 or TRBV6-3; 8 bases map to TRBD1. J was trimmed by 8 bases and V by 2 bases; bases with no gene match: 7. The CDR3 extends over 14 amino acids. Germline V CDR1 and CDR2: MNHEY, SVGEGT. DNA of the CDR3: TGTGCCAGCAGTTACGAGACAGGGGATGGAGGCTACACCTTC. Translated, it gives CASSYETGDGGYTF.

This clonotype has ten or more counts. Germline and junction disagree at one end, which may indicate a read error. V and J are TRBV5-1 and TRBJ2-7, with D possibly being TRBD1 (6 bases). The CDR3 length is 14 residues. The germline CDR1 and CDR2 sequences are SGHRS and YFSETQ. The CDR3 here is CAGSRRDTHHEQYF. The CDR3 nucleotides are TGCGCCGGCAGCAGAAGGGACACACACCACGAGCAGTACTTC.

This clonotype was observed at least ten times. This rearrangement joins TRBV29-1 to TRBJ2-5; tentatively, D is TRBD1 (6 bases). The length of the CDR3 is 13 residues. The germline V gene has CDR1 SQVTM and CDR2 ANQGSEA. V was clipped by 7 bases and J by 1 base, with 13 bases between them. CDR3 DNA sequence: TGCAGCGGGACGACAGGACCCCAAGAGACCCAGTACTTC. Residues: CSGTTGPQETQYF. Complete variable domain (other parts from reference TRBV29-1 and TRBJ2-5): SAVISQKPSRDICQRGTSLTIQCQVDSQVTMMFWYRQQPGQSLTLIATANQGSEATYESGFVIDKFPISRPNLTFSTLTVSNMSPEDSSIYLCSGTTGPQETQYFGPGTRLLVL.

At least ten counts were recorded for this clonotype. This chain uses TRBV24-1 with TRBJ2-5; the D gene could be TRBD1 or TRBD2 (6 bases each). The V gene lost 1 base and the J gene lost 2 bases, with 19 bases spanning the gap. Germline V gene sequence: CDR1 KGHDR, CDR2 SFDVKD. This CDR3 has 18 residues. Written as DNA, the CDR3 is TGTGCCACCAGTGATTTCCGGGGGCCCGGGGACTTGCAAGAGACCCAGTACTTC. Translated, it gives CATSDFRGPGDLQETQYF.

This clonotype has ten or more counts. V usage is TRBV7-9 and J usage is TRBJ2-2, with TRBD2 matching over 10 bases. V trimming: 4 bases; J trimming: 6 bases; junction bases outside the gene matches: 2. Per the germline V gene, CDR1 is SEHNR and CDR2 is FQNEAQ (reference sequence). The CDR3 has 14 residues. CDR3 bases: TGTGCCAGCAGCTCCAGCGGGAGGGCCGGGGAGCTGTTTTTT. It encodes CASSSSGRAGELFF. Combining the CDR3 with reference TRBV7-9 and TRBJ2-2 gives the whole variable domain DTGVSQNPRHKITKRGQNVTFRCDPISEHNRLYWYRQTLGQGPEFLTYFQNEAQLEKSRLLSDRFSAERPKGSFSTLEIQRTEQGDSAMYLCASSSSGRAGELFFGEGSRLTVL.

The rearrangement joins TRBV12-3 or TRBV12-4 to TRBJ1-5, with a weak D call TRBD1 (6 bases). V lost 2 bases, J lost 0 bases, and 11 bases lay in between. This CDR3 is 16 amino acids long. CDR3 DNA: TGTGCCAGCAGTTTATTTTGGACAGATAGCAATCAGCCCCAGCATTTT. Protein sequence: CASSLFWTDSNQPQHF.

This clonotype has a count of ten or more. The chain is built from TRBV6-1 and TRBJ1-1; TRBD1 might be the D (5 bases). The CDR3 loop spans 13 amino acids. Trimming removed 5 bases at V and 2 bases at J, with 9 bases between. Germline lookup yields CDR1 MNHNS and CDR2 SASEGT. CDR3 DNA sequence: TGTGCCAGCAGTAGACAGCACAACACTGAAGCTTTCTTT. This translates into CASSRQHNTEAFF.

The rearrangement uses TRBV2 and TRBJ1-1; weak D call: TRBD1 (6 bases). Per germline, CDR1 SNHLY and CDR2 FYNNEI. V lost 6 bases, J lost 10 bases, and 24 bases lay in between. The length of the CDR3 is 15 residues. Written as DNA, the CDR3 is TGTGCCAGCAGCGAATTATGGGACACCTCCATGGGAGCTTTCTTT. Encoded protein: CASSELWDTSMGAFF.

This clonotype was detected ten times or more. V usage is TRBV27 and J usage is TRBJ1-5; TRBD1 might be the D (5 bases). CDR1 MNHEY and CDR2 SMNVEV come from the germline V gene (reference sequence). The CDR3 covers 16 residues. V was shortened by 5 bases and J by 3 bases, with 17 bases between the two germline ends. Written as DNA, the CDR3 is TGTGCCAGCAGTCCCCTTAGCAGGGCGTCCAATCAGCCCCAGCATTTT. Protein: CASSPLSRASNQPQHF.

This clonotype was observed at least ten times. V gene TRBV5-1 combines with J gene TRBJ1-1; tentative D call: TRBD1 (6 bases). Germline CDR1 SGHRS, CDR2 YFSETQ. CDR3 length: 14 amino acids. The germline V and J ends were trimmed by 1 base and 6 bases, with 13 bases remaining between them. The chain's CDR3 is CASSLFQGSSEAFF. CDR3 DNA sequence: TGCGCCAGCAGCTTGTTTCAGGGGTCATCTGAAGCTTTCTTT.

The V gene is TRBV5-1, the J gene TRBJ2-7, with 8 bases aligning to TRBD1. Germline CDR1 and CDR2: SGHRS and YFSETQ. The CDR3 sequence is 15 residues long. The ends lost 4 bases at V and 3 bases at J; junction bases unmatched: 9. In DNA, the CDR3 is TGCGCCAGCAGCGGAGGGACAGGTCCATTCTACGAGCAGTACTTC. It codes for CASSGGTGPFYEQYF.

V gene TRBV12-3 or TRBV12-4 combines with J gene TRBJ2-7; 10 bases line up with TRBD1. V lost 6 bases, J lost 7 bases, and 6 bases stayed unmatched. There are 13 residues in the CDR3. CDR3 in DNA: TGTGCCAGCAGAGGACAGGGGGATGGGGAGCAGTACTTC. Protein sequence: CASRGQGDGEQYF.

This chain links TRBV28 with TRBJ2-7; no definite D call. The V gene lost 4 bases and the J gene lost 1 base, with 11 bases spanning the gap. The CDR3 has 14 amino acids. The germline gives CDR1 MDHEN, CDR2 SYDVKM. CDR3 nucleotides: TGTGCCAGCAGTTCCTTCCCAGATTCCTACGAGCAGTACTTC. It encodes CASSSFPDSYEQYF.

Ten or more counts support this clonotype. The chain employs TRBV12-3 or TRBV12-4 and TRBJ2-7, with D possibly matching TRBD2 (6 bases). This CDR3 has 13 residues. Trimming shortened V by 8 bases and J by 3 bases, and 14 bases separated the two germline ends. In nucleotides, the CDR3 is TGTGCCAGCCTGGGGAGGAATGACTACGAGCAGTACTTC. It yields the protein CASLGRNDYEQYF.

This sequence joins TRBV24-1 and TRBJ2-7, with 7 bases identical to TRBD2. Germline assignment: CDR1 KGHDR and CDR2 SFDVKD. CDR3 length: 14 amino acids. V was pared by 2 bases and J by 5 bases, with 5 bases of the junction left unmatched. CDR3 region: CATSDSQGGDEQYF. CDR3 DNA: TGTGCCACCAGTGATTCCCAGGGAGGGGACGAGCAGTACTTC.

At least ten counts were recorded for this clonotype. J is TRBJ2-7 and V is TRBV5-1, with TRBD1 identical over 7 bases. Trimming cost V 4 bases and J 10 bases; bases outside gene matches: 14. Looked up from germline, CDR1 is SGHRS and CDR2 is YFSETQ. This CDR3 comprises 14 residues. The CDR3 region is CASSADRTSRIQYF. As DNA, the CDR3 is TGCGCCAGCAGCGCGGACAGGACCTCTCGGATACAGTACTTC.

The sample holds many counts of this clonotype. The V and J genes are TRBV7-2 and TRBJ1-1, with no clear D. Trimming removed 3 bases at V and 11 bases at J, with 10 bases between. Germline lookup yields CDR1 SGHTA and CDR2 FQGNSA. The CDR3 extends over 11 amino acids. As DNA, the CDR3 is TGTGCCAGCAGCTTCGAGTCATTTGCTTTCTTT. As protein: CASSFESFAFF.

The chain couples TRBV12-3 or TRBV12-4 to TRBJ1-3, with 7 nucleotides matching TRBD1. The V gene end was trimmed by 6 bases and the J gene end by 6 bases; junction bases not matched to a gene: 5. The CDR3 runs 13 residues. The CDR3 bases are TGTGCCAGCAGCGCAACAGGGGTAAACACCATATATTTT. Translated, it gives CASSATGVNTIYF.

V usage is TRBV14 and J usage is TRBJ2-5; TRBD1 matches 7 bases. This CDR3 is 14 amino acids long. Germline V gene data show CDR1 as SGHDN and CDR2 as FVKESK. V lost 5 bases and J lost 4; bases outside the gene matches: 7. In nucleotides, the CDR3 is TGTGCCAGCAGCTTTCCGACAGGGAGAGAGACCCAGTACTTC. Its translation is CASSFPTGRETQYF.

This clonotype was counted ten times or more. The V gene is TRBV28, the J gene TRBJ2-5; D might be TRBD1 (7 bases). V was clipped by 5 bases and J by 1 base, with 14 bases between them. The CDR3 has 15 amino acids. The germline V gene has CDR1 MDHEN and CDR2 SYDVKM. The CDR3 DNA follows: TGTGCCAGCAGTCGACAGGGAGGTCCCCAAGAGACCCAGTACTTC. Protein sequence: CASSRQGGPQETQYF.

The chain has TRBV6-5 and TRBJ1-2, with TRBD1 identical over 12 bases. Looked up from germline, CDR1 is MNHEY and CDR2 is SVGAGI. The CDR3 runs to 16 residues. The V gene end was trimmed by 4 bases and the J gene end by 8 bases; junction bases not matched to a gene: 11. The CDR3 region has the DNA TGTGCCAGCAGTTTGAATTCCGGGACAGGGGGCGGAGGCTACACCTTC. Translating it yields CASSLNSGTGGGGYTF.

This clonotype was seen ten or more times. The CDR3 carries no conserved terminal phenylalanine or tryptophan, so it likely arises from a read error. The genes are TRBV27 and TRBJ1-6, with 7 positions matching TRBD1. CDR3 size: 15 residues. The J segment lost 6 bases and the V segment lost 3 bases, leaving 5 bases of the junction unmatched. Germline V gene sequence: CDR1 MNHEY, CDR2 SMNVEV (reference sequence). This chain's CDR3 is CASSLGGTVNSPLHL. For the CDR3, the DNA is TGTGCCAGCAGTTTGGGAGGGACAGTTAATTCACCCCTCCACCTT.

The chain is built from TRBV6-5 and TRBJ2-7, with D uncertain. The V end lost 1 base, the J end lost 0 bases, and 7 bases lay between the germline ends. Germline V lookup: CDR1 MNHEY, CDR2 SVGAGI. The CDR3 runs 14 residues. DNA for the CDR3: TGTGCCAGCAGTTACTTGCTTAACTCCTACGAGCAGTACTTC. Residues: CASSYLLNSYEQYF.

This clonotype appeared many times. The chain employs TRBV7-2 and TRBJ1-3; D remains ambiguous. CDR1 SGHTA and CDR2 FQGNSA come from the germline V gene. The CDR3 has 16 residues. The V end was cut by 4 bases, the J end by 0 bases, with 13 bases between. The CDR3 nucleotides read TGTGCCAGCAGCTCGATGGATACAATCTCTGGAAACACCATATATTTT. Translated: CASSSMDTISGNTIYF.

This clonotype was counted many times. This chain connects TRBV6-2 or TRBV6-3 to TRBJ2-7, with D hard to call. The germline gives CDR1 MNHEY, CDR2 SVGEGT. This CDR3 has 12 amino acids. V lost 6 bases and J 4 bases, leaving 10 bases between the germline ends. The CDR3 is CASSGSTYEQYF. DNA of the CDR3: TGTGCCAGCAGCGGGTCCACTTACGAGCAGTACTTC.